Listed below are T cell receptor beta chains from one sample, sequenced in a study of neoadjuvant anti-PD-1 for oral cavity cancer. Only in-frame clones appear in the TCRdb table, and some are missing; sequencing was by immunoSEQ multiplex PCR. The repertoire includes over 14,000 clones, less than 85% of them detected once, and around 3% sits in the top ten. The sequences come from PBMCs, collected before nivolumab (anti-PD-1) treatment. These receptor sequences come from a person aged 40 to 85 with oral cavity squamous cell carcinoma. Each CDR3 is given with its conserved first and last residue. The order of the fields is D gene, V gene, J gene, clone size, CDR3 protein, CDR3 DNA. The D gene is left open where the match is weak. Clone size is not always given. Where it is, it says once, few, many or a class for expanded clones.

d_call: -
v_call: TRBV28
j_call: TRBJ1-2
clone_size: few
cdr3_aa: CASRQDRDGYTF
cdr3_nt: TGTGCCAGCAGACAAGACAGAGACGGCTACACCTTC

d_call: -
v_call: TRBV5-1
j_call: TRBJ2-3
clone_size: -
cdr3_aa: CASSLDPRGTDTQYF
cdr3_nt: TGCGCCAGCAGCTTAGACCCACGAGGCACAGATACGCAGTATTTT

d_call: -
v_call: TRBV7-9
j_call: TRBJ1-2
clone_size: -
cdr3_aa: CASSSRTDGYTF
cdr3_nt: TGTGCCAGCAGCTCTCGGACAGATGGCTACACCTTC

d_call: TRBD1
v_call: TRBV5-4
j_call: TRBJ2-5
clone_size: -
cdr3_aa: CASSLAGKQGTQETQYF
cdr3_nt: TGTGCCAGCAGCTTGGCCGGGAAACAGGGGACCCAAGAGACCCAGTACTTC

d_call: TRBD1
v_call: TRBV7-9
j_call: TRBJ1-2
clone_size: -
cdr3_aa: CASSFPPRGGDGYTF
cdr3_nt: TGTGCCAGCAGCTTTCCTCCCAGAGGGGGCGACGGCTACACCTTC

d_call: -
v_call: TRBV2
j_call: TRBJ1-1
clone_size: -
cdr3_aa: CASSGGTMNTEAFF
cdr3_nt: TGTGCCAGCAGTGGGGGGACAATGAACACTGAAGCTTTCTTT

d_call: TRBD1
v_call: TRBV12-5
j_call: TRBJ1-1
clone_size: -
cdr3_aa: CASGPTGGTMSTEAFF
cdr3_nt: TGTGCTAGTGGCCCAACAGGGGGCACGATGAGCACTGAAGCTTTCTTT

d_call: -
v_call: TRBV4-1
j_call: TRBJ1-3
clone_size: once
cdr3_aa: CASSQRGTIYF
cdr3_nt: TGCGCCAGCAGCCAGCGGGGCACCATATATTTT

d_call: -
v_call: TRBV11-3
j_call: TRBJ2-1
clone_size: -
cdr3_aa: CASSLGDYNEQFF
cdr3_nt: TGTGCCAGCAGCTTAGGAGACTACAATGAGCAGTTCTTC

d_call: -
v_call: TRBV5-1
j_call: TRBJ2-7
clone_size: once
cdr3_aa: CASNLGANSYEQYF
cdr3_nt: TGCGCCAGCAATCTGGGGGCTAACTCCTACGAGCAGTACTTC

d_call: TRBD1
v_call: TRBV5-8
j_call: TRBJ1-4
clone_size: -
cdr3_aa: CASSLARQGRSLF
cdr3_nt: TGTGCCAGCAGCCTAGCAAGACAGGGGCGAAGCCTTTTT

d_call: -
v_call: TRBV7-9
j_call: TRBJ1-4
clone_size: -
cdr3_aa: CASSLTPLPSLAPNEKLFF
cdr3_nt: TGTGCCAGTTCCCTGACACCACTCCCATCGTTGGCGCCTAATGAAAAACTGTTTTTT

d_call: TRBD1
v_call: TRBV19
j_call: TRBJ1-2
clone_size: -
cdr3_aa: CASDRVPGYGYTF
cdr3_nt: TGTGCCAGTGACAGGGTTCCCGGCTATGGCTACACCTTC

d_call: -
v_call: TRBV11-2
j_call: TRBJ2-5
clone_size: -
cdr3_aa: CASRVGGGIETQYF
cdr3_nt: TGTGCCAGCAGGGTGGGAGGGGGTATAGAGACCCAGTACTTC

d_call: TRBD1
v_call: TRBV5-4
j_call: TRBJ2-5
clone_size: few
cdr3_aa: CASSNRDSSGTQYF
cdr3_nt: TGTGCCAGCAGCAACCGGGACAGCTCTGGTACCCAGTACTTC

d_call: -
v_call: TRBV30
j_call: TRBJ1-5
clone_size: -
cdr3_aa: CAWSDWGLSNQPQHF
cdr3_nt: TGTGCCTGGAGTGATTGGGGACTGAGCAATCAGCCCCAGCATTTT

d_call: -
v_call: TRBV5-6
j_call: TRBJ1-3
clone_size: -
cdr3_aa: CASSLVGRNTIYF
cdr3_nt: TGTGCCAGCAGCTTGGTGGGCCGAAACACCATATATTTT

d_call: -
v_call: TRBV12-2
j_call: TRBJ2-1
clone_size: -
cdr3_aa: CASRFRARRPDLYNEQFF
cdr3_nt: TGTGCAAGTCGCTTCAGGGCTCGCCGACCCGACCTCTACAATGAGCAGTTCTTC

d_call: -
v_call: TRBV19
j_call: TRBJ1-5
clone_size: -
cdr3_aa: CASIAYAAPDQPQHF
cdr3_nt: TGTGCCAGTATTGCATACGCCGCCCCGGATCAGCCCCAGCATTTT

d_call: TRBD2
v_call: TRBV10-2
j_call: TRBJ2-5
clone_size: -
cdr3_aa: CASSERAGGSQETQYF
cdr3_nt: TGCGCCAGCAGTGAGAGGGCGGGGGGTTCCCAAGAGACCCAGTACTTC

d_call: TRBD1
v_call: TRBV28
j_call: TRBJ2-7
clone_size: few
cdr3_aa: CASSLPGQGLYEQYF
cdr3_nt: TGTGCCAGCAGTTTACCGGGACAGGGGTTGTACGAGCAGTACTTC

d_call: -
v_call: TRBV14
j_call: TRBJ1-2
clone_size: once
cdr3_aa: CASSLLDRANYGYTF
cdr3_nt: TGTGCCAGCAGCCTCCTCGACCGAGCTAACTATGGCTACACCTTC

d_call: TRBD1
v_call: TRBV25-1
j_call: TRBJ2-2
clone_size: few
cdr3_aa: CASSGPGTGVTGELFF
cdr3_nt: TGTGCCAGCAGTGGCCCAGGGACAGGAGTCACCGGGGAGCTGTTTTTT

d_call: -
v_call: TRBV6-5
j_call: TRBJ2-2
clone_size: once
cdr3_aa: CASSFPTGELFF
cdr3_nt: TGTGCCAGCAGTTTCCCGACCGGGGAGCTGTTTTTT

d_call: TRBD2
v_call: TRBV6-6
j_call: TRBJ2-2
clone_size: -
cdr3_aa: CASSYTSGSGGELFF
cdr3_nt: TGTGCCAGCAGTTATACTAGCGGGTCTGGCGGGGAGCTGTTTTTT

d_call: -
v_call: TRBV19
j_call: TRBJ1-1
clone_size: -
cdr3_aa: CASSANRGAEAFF
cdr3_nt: TGTGCCAGTAGTGCCAACCGGGGCGCCGAAGCTTTCTTT

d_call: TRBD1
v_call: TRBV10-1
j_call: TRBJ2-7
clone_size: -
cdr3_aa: CASSAGTGYEQYF
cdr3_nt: TGCGCCAGCAGTGCCGGGACAGGCTACGAGCAGTACTTC

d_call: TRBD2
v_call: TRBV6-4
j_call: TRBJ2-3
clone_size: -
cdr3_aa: CASSDAAGGQDTQYF
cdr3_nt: TGTGCCAGCAGTGACGCGGCGGGAGGGCAGGATACGCAGTATTTT

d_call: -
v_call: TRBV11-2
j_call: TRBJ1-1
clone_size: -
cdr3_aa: CASSRMSTEAFF
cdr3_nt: TGTGCCAGCAGTAGAATGAGCACTGAAGCTTTCTTT

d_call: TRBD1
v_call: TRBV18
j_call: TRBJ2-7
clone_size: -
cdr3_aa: CASSPDRFKASRSSYEQYF
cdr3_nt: TGTGCCAGCTCACCGGACAGGTTTAAAGCTTCCAGGTCCTCCTACGAGCAGTACTTC

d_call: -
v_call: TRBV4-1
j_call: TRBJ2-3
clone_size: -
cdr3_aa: CASSQDLPRGASTDTQYF
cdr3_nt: TGCGCCAGCAGCCAAGATCTTCCAAGGGGAGCTAGCACAGATACGCAGTATTTT

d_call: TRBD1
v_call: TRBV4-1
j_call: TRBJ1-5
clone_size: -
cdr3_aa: CASSPLDRGNQPQHF
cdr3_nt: TGCGCCAGCAGCCCCCTGGACAGGGGCAATCAGCCCCAGCATTTT

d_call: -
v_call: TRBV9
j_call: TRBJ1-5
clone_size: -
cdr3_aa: CASSGDGSYQPQHF
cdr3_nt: TGTGCCAGCAGCGGGGACGGATCGTATCAGCCCCAGCATTTT

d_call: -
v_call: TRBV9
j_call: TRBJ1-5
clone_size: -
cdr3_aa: CASSGRGGQPQHF
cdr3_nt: TGTGCCAGCAGCGGCAGGGGAGGCCAGCCCCAGCATTTT

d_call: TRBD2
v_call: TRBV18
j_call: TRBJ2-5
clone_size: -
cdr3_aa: CASSPLLAGDQETQYF
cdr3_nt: TGTGCCAGCTCACCATTATTAGCGGGAGACCAAGAGACCCAGTACTTC

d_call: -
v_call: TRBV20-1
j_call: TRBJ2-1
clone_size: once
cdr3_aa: CSAGILGEQFF
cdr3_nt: TGCAGTGCTGGGATTCTTGGTGAGCAGTTCTTC

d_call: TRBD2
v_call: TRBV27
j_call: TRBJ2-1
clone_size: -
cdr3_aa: CASSPRLAGGLGEQFF
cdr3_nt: TGTGCCAGCAGTCCCCGTCTAGCGGGGGGGCTCGGTGAGCAGTTCTTC

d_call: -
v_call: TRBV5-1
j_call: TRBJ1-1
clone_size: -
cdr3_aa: CASSLVGVNTEAFF
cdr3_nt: TGCGCCAGCAGCTTGGTAGGGGTCAACACTGAAGCTTTCTTT

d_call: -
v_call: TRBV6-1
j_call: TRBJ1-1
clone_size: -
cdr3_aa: CASSVSGLNTEAFF
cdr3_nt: TGTGCCAGCAGTGTTTCGGGACTGAACACTGAAGCTTTCTTT

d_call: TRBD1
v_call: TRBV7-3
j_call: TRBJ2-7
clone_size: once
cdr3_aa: CASSPTGVPSYEQYF
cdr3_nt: TGTGCCAGCAGCCCAACAGGGGTCCCCTCCTACGAGCAGTACTTC

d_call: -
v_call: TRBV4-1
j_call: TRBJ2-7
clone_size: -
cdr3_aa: CASSQYMPVVQGPRGAGQYF
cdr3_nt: TGCGCCAGCAGCCAATACATGCCAGTCGTTCAGGGGCCCCGAGGGGCTGGACAGTATTTC

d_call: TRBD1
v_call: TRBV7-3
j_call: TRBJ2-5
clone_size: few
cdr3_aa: CASSRTGGEETQYF
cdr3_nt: TGTGCCAGCAGCCGGACAGGGGGAGAAGAGACCCAGTACTTC

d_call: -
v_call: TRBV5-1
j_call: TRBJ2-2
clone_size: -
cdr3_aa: CASSPHLGGHGELFF
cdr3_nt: TGCGCCAGCAGCCCCCACCTAGGAGGGCACGGGGAGCTGTTTTTT

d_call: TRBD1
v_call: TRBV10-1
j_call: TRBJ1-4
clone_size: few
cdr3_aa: CARMGGQGRGKLFF
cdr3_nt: TGCGCCAGGATGGGTGGACAGGGGAGGGGAAAACTGTTTTTT

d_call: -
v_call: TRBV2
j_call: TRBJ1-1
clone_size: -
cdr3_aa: CASAQDINTEAFF
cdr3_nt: TGTGCCAGCGCTCAGGACATCAACACTGAAGCTTTCTTT

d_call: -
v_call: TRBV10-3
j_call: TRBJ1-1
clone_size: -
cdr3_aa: CATHAVAGKNTEAFF
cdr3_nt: TGTGCCACCCATGCGGTCGCGGGGAAGAACACTGAAGCTTTCTTT

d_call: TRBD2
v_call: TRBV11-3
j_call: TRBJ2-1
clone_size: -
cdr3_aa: CASSGLAETGEQFF
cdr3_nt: TGTGCCAGCAGCGGACTAGCGGAAACGGGTGAGCAGTTCTTC

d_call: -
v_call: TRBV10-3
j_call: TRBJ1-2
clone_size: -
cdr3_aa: CAISGTSANYGYTF
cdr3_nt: TGTGCCATCAGCGGGACCTCGGCTAACTATGGCTACACCTTC

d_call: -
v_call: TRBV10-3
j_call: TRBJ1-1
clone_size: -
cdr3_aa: CAISESETNTEAFF
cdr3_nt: TGTGCCATCAGTGAGTCAGAAACGAACACTGAAGCTTTCTTT

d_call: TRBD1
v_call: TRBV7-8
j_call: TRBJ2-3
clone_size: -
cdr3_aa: CASSPGQMEDTQYF
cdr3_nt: TGTGCCAGCAGCCCGGGACAGATGGAAGATACGCAGTATTTT

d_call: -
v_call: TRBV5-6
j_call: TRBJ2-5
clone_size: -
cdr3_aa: CASSPPAVRETQYF
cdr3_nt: TGTGCCAGCAGCCCCCCAGCGGTTCGGGAGACCCAGTACTTC

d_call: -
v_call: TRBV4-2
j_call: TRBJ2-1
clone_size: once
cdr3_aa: CASSQGGGQQFF
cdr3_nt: TGTGCCAGCAGCCAAGGTGGGGGCCAGCAGTTCTTC

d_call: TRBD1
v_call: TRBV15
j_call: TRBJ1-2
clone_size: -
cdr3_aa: CATSRGQGRNYGYTF
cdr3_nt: TGTGCCACCAGCAGAGGACAGGGTAGGAACTATGGCTACACCTTC